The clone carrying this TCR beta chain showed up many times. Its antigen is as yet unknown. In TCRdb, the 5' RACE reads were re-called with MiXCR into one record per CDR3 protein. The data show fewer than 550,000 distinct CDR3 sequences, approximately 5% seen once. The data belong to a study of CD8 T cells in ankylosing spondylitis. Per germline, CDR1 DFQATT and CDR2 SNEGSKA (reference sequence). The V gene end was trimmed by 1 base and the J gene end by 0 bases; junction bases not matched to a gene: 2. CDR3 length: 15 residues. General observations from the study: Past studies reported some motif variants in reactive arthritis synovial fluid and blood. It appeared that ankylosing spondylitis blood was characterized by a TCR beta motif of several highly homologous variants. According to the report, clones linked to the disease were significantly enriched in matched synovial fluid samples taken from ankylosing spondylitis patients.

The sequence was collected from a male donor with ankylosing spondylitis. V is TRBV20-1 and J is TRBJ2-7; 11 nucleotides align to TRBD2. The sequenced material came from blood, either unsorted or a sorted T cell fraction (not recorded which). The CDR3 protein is CSARVSGGASYEQYF. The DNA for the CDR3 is TGCAGTGCTAGAGTTAGCGGGGGGGCCTCCTACGAGCAGTACTTC.